This TCR beta chain was obtained from a study of blood T cell repertoires in COVID-19 (dated by TCRdb to 2018 to 2021). For the study in its entirety: The collaborator samples originated in the United States, Italy and Spain and spanned the acute and convalescent phases of COVID-19. The material from the prospective study consisted of cDNA or gDNA derived from T cells, B-cell-depleted T cells, or PBMCs. The dataset comprised deeply sampled blood TCRbeta repertoires from subjects exposed to, actively infected with, or recovered from COVID-19. The repertoires were made available in a free public database intended to serve as a resource for research on the immune response to SARS-CoV-2. The samples were drawn from two sources: the first 160 participants of the ongoing ImmuneRACE study, and some 1,300 subjects contributed by 6 global collaborators. Sample metadata almost always included a de-identified subject ID, COVID-19 status, age in years and sex. HLA class I and class II types, where available, came from metadata supplied by the sample provider rather than from assay-based typing. Here is what the overall study found, with its caveats: The quantity of clinical and demographic metadata differed by source and by participant and was supplied without curation.

Via the germline V gene, CDR1 is MNHEY and CDR2 SVGAGI. CDR3 length: 14 amino acids, cysteine to phenylalanine. Only the CDR3 region is kept as DNA, spanning 42 bases read in frame from base 1. V is shortened by 9 bases, J by 5 bases, and the region joining them spans 17 bases. Whole blood was collected in K2EDTA tubes by collaborating institutions according to the institutions' own protocols. Collaborator samples were shipped for TCRbeta analysis as frozen whole blood, isolated PBMCs, or DNA extracted from either sample type. About this clone itself: Its antigen target is currently unknown. There are no base qualities to consult, and no much larger clone falls within one base.

TCRbeta CDR3 regions were amplified from genomic DNA by means of the immunoSEQ Assay, a bias-controlled multiplex PCR. On the authors' methods: Within the assay, amplification of reference gene primers was used to estimate how many nucleated cells each sample contained. Sequence reads were collapsed and filtered to measure the absolute abundance of every unique TCRbeta CDR3 rearrangement. Productive Simpson clonality was computed per sample as the square root of Simpson's diversity index over productive rearrangements. TCRdb stores this immuneACCESS table with in-frame sequences only. Part of the clones is absent; in the studies checked, under half of the shortfall reflects unresolved V genes, and no reason is known for the rest. The DNA was the basis for D and trimming; V, J and clone size are from that table. In all, the sample holds over 25,000 clones, and more than 75% of those were seen once. The biggest ten clones account for 7% to 10% of the sample.

The TCR was taken from a man aged 65 to 79 with active or convalescent COVID-19. The chain uses TRBV6-5 and TRBJ1-5; TRBD1 is a weak D gene call, 5 bases matching. Sequences were obtained from peripheral blood. Here is the DNA: TGTGCCAGTGCCCACTCGCAGGGATATCAGCCCCAGCATTTT. Its product reads: CASAHSQGYQPQHF.